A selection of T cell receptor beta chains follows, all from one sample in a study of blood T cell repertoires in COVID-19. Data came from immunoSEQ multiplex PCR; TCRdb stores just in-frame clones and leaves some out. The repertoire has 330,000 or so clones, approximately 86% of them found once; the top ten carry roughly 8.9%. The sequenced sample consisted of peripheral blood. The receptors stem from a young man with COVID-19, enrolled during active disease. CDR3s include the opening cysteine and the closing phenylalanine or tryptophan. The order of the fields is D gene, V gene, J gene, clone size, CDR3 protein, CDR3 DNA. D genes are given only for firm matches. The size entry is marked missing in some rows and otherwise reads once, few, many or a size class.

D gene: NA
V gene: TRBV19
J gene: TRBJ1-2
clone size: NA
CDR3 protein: CASSIAMTASRGYGYTF
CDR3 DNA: TGTGCCAGTAGTATAGCGATGACAGCGTCTAGAGGCTATGGCTACACCTTC

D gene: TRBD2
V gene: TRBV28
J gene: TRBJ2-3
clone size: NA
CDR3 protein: CASSPWTSGRSTDTQYF
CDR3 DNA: TGTGCCAGCAGTCCCTGGACTAGCGGGAGGTCCACAGATACGCAGTATTTT

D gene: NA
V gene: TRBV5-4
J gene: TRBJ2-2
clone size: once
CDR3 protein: CASSTTGYTGELFF
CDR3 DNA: TGTGCCAGCAGCACTACAGGTTACACCGGGGAGCTGTTTTTT

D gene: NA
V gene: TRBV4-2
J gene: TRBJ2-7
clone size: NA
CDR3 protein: CASSQGRDSYEQYF
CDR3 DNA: TGTGCCAGCAGCCAAGGCAGGGACTCCTACGAGCAGTACTTC

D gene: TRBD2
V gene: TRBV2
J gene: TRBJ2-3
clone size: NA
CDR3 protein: CASSRSGRSTDTQYF
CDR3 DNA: TGTGCCAGCAGTCGCAGCGGGAGAAGCACAGATACGCAGTATTTT

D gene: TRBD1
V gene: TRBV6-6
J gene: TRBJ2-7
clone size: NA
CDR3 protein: CASMPGTGGFHEQYF
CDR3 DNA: TGTGCCAGCATGCCCGGGACAGGGGGCTTTCACGAGCAGTACTTC

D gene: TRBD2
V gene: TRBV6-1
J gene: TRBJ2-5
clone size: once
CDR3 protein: CASSEFLAGGPETQYF
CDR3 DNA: TGTGCCAGCAGTGAGTTTCTAGCGGGGGGCCCGGAGACCCAGTACTTC

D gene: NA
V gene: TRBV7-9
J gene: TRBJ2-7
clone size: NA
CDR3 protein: CASSLGSGWNYEQYF
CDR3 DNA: TGTGCCAGCAGCTTAGGATCGGGATGGAACTACGAGCAGTACTTC

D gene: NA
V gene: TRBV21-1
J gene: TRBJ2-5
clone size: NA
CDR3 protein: CASSKEGGIGGRPWETQYF
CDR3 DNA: TGTGCCAGCAGCAAAGAGGGTGGAATAGGCGGGAGACCTTGGGAGACCCAGTACTTC

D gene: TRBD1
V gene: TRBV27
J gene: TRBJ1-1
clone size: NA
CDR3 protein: CASSLMRTGAPGEAFF
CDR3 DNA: TGTGCCAGCAGTTTAATGCGGACAGGGGCCCCCGGTGAAGCTTTCTTT

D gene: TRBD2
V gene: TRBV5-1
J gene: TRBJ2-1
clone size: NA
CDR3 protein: CASSLEAGGLYNEQFF
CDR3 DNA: TGCGCCAGCAGCTTGGAAGCGGGAGGGTTATACAATGAGCAGTTCTTC

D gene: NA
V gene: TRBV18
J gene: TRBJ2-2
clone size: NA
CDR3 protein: CASSPIQNTGELFF
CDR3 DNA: TGTGCCAGCTCACCTATACAGAACACCGGGGAGCTGTTTTTT

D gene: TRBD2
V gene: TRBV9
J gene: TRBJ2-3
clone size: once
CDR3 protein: CASSVVQASGSTDTQYF
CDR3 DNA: TGTGCCAGCAGCGTAGTCCAGGCTAGCGGAAGCACAGATACGCAGTATTTT

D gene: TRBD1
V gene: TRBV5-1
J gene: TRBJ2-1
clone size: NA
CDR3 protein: CASSLVADRGRMYNEQFF
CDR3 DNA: TGCGCCAGCAGCTTGGTGGCGGACAGGGGGCGCATGTACAATGAGCAGTTCTTC

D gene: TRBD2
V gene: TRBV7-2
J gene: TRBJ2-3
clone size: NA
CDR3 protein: CASSFRGSGRGADTQYF
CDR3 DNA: TGTGCCAGCAGCTTCAGGGGTAGCGGGAGAGGGGCAGATACGCAGTATTTT

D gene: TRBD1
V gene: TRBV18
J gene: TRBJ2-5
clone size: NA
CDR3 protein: CASSPMAGQGDQETQYF
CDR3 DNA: TGTGCCAGCTCACCAATGGCCGGACAGGGTGACCAAGAGACCCAGTACTTC

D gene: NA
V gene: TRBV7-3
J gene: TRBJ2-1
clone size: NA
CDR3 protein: CASSLNSGGAYNEQFF
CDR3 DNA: TGTGCCAGCAGCTTAAATTCGGGGGGCGCCTACAATGAGCAGTTCTTC

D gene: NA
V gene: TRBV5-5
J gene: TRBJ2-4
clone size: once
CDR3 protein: CASSHRTDGAKNIQYF
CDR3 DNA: TGTGCCAGCAGCCATAGGACAGACGGAGCCAAAAACATTCAGTACTTC

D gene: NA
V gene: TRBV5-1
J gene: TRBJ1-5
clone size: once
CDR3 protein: CASSLGGTAADQPQHF
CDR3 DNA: TGCGCCAGCAGCTTGGGCGGGACGGCGGCCGATCAGCCCCAGCATTTT

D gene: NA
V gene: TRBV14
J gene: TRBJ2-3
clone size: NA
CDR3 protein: CASSPQPGFGTDTQYF
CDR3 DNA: TGTGCCAGCAGCCCCCAGCCAGGGTTCGGCACAGATACGCAGTATTTT

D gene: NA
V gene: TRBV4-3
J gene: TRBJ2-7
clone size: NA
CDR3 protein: CASSQDRWGPNEQYF
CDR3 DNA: TGCGCCAGCAGCCAAGATCGGTGGGGGCCGAACGAGCAGTACTTC

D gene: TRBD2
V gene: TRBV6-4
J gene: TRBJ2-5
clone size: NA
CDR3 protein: CASSESSGSSDQYF
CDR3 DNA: TGTGCCAGCAGTGAGTCTAGCGGGAGTAGTGACCAGTACTTC

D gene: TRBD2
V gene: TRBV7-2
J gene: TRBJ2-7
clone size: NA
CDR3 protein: CASSTAPGGGRLSEQYF
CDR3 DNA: TGTGCCAGCAGCACGGCCCCCGGGGGGGGGCGCCTTAGCGAGCAGTACTTC

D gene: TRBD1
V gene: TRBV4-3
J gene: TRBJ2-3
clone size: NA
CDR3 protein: CASSHLPDRVGFDTQYF
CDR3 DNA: TGCGCCAGCAGCCACCTACCGGACAGGGTGGGTTTTGATACGCAGTATTTT

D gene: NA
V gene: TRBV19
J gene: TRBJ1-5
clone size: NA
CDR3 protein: CASSIRDSNQPQHF
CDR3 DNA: TGTGCCAGTAGTATACGAGATAGCAATCAGCCCCAGCATTTT

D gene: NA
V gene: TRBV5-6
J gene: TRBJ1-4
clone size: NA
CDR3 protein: CASSPRELGEKLFF
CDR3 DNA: TGTGCCAGCAGCCCGAGGGAATTGGGTGAAAAACTGTTTTTT

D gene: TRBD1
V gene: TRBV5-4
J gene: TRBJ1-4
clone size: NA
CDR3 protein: CASRRGTGGSSTNEKLFF
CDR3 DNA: TGTGCCAGCAGACGCGGGACAGGGGGATCGTCAACTAATGAAAAACTGTTTTTT

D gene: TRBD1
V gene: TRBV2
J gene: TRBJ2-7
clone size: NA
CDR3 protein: CASSADRAGYEQYF
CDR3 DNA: TGTGCCAGCAGCGCGGACAGGGCTGGATACGAGCAGTACTTC

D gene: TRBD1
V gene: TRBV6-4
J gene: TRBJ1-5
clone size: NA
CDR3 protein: CASSPGTGDGNQPQHF
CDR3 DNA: TGTGCCAGCAGTCCCGGGACAGGGGACGGGAATCAGCCCCAGCATTTT

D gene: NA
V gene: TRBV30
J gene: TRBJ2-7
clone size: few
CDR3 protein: CAWREDYEQYF
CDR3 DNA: TGTGCCTGGAGAGAGGACTACGAGCAGTACTTC

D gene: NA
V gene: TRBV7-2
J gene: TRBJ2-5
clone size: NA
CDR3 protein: CASSLGGRGETQYF
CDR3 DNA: TGTGCCAGCAGCTTAGGAGGACGCGGGGAGACCCAGTACTTC

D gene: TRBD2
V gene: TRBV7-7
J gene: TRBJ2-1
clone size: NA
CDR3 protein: CASSLSPGEGNEQFF
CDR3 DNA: TGTGCCAGCAGCTTAAGTCCGGGGGAGGGTAATGAGCAGTTCTTC

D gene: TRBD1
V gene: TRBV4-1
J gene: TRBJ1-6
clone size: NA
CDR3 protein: CASSQDRVNSPLHF
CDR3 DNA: TGCGCCAGCAGCCAGGACAGGGTTAATTCACCCCTCCACTTT

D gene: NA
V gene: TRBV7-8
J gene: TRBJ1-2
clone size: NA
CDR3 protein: CASSLERAGDGYTF
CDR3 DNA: TGTGCCAGCAGCTTAGAGAGGGCAGGGGATGGCTACACCTTC

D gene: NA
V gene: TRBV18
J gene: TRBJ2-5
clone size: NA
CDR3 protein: CASSSQPAGAGAGTQYF
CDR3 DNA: TGTGCCAGCTCATCCCAGCCGGCGGGGGCTGGGGCTGGGACCCAGTACTTC

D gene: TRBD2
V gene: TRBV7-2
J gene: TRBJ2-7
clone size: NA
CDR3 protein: CASSPGVAGDRNEQYF
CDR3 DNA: TGTGCCAGCAGCCCCGGAGTAGCGGGAGATAGAAACGAGCAGTACTTC

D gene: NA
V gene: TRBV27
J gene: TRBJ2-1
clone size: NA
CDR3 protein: CASSLYGQYNEQFF
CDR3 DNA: TGTGCCAGCAGTTTATACGGACAGTACAATGAGCAGTTCTTC

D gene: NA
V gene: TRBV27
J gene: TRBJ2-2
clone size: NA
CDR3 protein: CASSPLNTGELFF
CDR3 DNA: TGTGCCAGCAGTCCCCTGAACACCGGGGAGCTGTTTTTT

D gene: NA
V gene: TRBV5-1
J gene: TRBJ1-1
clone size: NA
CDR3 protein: CASSLDPVNTEAFF
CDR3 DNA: TGCGCCAGCAGCTTGGATCCAGTGAACACTGAAGCTTTCTTT

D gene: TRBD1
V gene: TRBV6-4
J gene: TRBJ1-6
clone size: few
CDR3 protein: CASSDGTGGSPLHF
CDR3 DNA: TGTGCCAGCAGTGACGGGACAGGGGGTTCACCCCTCCACTTT

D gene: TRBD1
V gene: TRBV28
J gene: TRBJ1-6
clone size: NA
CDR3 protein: CAGPGTANNSPLHF
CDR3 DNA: TGTGCCGGTCCCGGGACAGCAAATAATTCACCCCTCCACTTT

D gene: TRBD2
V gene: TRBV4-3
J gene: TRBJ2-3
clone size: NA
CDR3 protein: CASSQELGGANTQYF
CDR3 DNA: TGCGCCAGCAGCCAAGAGTTGGGAGGGGCAAATACGCAGTATTTT

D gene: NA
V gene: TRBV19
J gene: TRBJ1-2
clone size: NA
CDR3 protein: CASTMATGTNYGYTF
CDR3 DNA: TGTGCCAGTACCATGGCCACAGGGACCAACTATGGCTACACCTTC

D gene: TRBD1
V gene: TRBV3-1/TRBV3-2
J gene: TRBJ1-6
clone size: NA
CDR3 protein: CASGQGNSPLHF
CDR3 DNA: TGTGCCAGCGGACAGGGGAATTCACCCCTCCACTTT

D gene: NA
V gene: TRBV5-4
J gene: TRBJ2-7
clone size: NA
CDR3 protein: CASTLSDSYEQYF
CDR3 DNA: TGTGCCAGCACCTTAAGCGACTCCTACGAGCAGTACTTC

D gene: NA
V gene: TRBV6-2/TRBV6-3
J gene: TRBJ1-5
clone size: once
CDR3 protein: CASSYSLLEGGGNQPQHF
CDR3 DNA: TGTGCCAGCAGTTACTCGCTTCTTGAAGGGGGAGGCAATCAGCCCCAGCATTTT

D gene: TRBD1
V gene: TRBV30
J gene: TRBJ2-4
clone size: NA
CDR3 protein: CAWSVQGVNIQYF
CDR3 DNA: TGTGCCTGGAGTGTTCAGGGGGTGAACATTCAGTACTTC

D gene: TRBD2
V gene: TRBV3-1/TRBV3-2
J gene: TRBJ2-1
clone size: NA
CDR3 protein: CASSQDWLAVFNEQFF
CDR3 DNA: TGTGCCAGCAGCCAAGATTGGCTAGCGGTATTTAATGAGCAGTTCTTC

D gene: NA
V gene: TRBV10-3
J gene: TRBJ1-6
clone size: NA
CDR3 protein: CAISGTAGLTGSPLHF
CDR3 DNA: TGTGCCATCAGTGGGACAGCCGGACTTACGGGGTCACCCCTCCACTTT

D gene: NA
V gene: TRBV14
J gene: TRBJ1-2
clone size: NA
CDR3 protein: CASSPSRGYTF
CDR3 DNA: TGTGCCAGCAGCCCGAGTCGAGGCTACACCTTC

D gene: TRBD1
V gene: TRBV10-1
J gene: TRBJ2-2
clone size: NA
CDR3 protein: CASSISTGPDTGELFF
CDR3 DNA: TGCGCCAGCAGCATATCGACAGGGCCGGACACCGGGGAGCTGTTTTTT

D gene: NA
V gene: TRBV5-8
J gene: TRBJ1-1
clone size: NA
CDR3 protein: CAFLRQMNTEAFF
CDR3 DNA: TGTGCCTTTCTTCGACAGATGAACACTGAAGCTTTCTTT

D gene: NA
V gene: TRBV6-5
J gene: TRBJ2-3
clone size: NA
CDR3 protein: CASSDGTDYTDTQYF
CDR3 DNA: TGTGCCAGCAGCGACGGGACGGACTACACAGATACGCAGTATTTT

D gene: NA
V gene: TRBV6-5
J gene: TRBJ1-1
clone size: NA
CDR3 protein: CASSYLSNTEAFF
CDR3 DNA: TGTGCCAGCAGTTACCTCTCTAACACTGAAGCTTTCTTT

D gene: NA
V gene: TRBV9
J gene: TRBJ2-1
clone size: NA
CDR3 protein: CASSVSWENEQFF
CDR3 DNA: TGTGCCAGCAGCGTAAGTTGGGAGAATGAGCAGTTCTTC

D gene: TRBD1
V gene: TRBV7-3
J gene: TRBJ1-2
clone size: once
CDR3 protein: CASSLDRGYGYTF
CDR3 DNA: TGTGCCAGCAGCCTGGACAGGGGCTATGGCTACACCTTC

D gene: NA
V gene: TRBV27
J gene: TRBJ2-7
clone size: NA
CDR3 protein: CASSLEGAGIYEQYF
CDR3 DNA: TGTGCCAGCAGTTTAGAGGGGGCGGGAATCTACGAGCAGTACTTC

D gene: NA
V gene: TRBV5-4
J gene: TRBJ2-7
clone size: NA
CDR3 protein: CASNRISGTSYEQYF
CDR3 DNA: TGTGCCAGCAACCGGATTAGCGGTACCTCCTACGAGCAGTACTTC

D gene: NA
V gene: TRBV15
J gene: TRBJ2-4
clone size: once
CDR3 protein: CATSRDLGAQLAKNIQYF
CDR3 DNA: TGTGCCACCAGCAGAGATTTGGGGGCACAGCTAGCCAAAAACATTCAGTACTTC